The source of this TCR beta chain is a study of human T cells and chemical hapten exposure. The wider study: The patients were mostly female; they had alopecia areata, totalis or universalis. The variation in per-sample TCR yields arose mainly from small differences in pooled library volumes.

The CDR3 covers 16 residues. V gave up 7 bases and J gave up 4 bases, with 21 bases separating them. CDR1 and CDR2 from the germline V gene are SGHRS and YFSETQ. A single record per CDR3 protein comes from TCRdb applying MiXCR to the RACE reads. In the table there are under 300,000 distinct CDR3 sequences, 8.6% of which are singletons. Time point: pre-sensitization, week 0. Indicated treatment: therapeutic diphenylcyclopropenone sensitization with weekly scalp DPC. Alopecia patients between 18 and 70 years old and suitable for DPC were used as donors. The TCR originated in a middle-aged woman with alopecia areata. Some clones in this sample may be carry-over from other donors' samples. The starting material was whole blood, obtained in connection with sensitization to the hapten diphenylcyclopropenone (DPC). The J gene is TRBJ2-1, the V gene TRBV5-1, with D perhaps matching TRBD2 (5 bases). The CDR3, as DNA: TGCGCCAGCCAGCCCGACGGCGGGCAAATATACAATGAGCAGTTCTTC. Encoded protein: CASQPDGGQIYNEQFF.